The 20 T cell receptor beta chains listed next were all sequenced from one sample in a study of blood T cells in healthy people across ages (dated by TCRdb to the mid-2010s). Libraries were prepared through 5' RACE. The sequencer was an Illumina HiSeq 2500. A second PCR of roughly 6 to 11 cycles was run with a J-beta primer mix and a sample-barcoded 5' primer. TCRdb reran the public reads through fastp at Q25 and MiXCR, keeping productive beta chains. Each entry is one CDR3 protein sequence, shown with its most common DNA and genes. The sample table records about 1.7 million distinct CDR3 sequences; about 28% of these occur just once. 7.7% of the sample belongs to the ten largest clones. Sequencing was done on a sample of blood. These receptors originate from a woman aged 25 to 39 in good health.

This clonotype was observed a handful of times. The chain carries TRBV6-6 and TRBJ1-4; D may be TRBD1 (6 bases). The CDR3 is 15 amino acids. Trimming removed 8 bases at V and 4 bases at J, with 17 bases between. Germline assignment: CDR1 MNHNY and CDR2 SVGAGI (reference sequence). CDR3 region: CASAPSDRSNEKLFF. The CDR3 DNA reads TGTGCCAGCGCCCCTTCAGACAGGAGTAATGAAAAACTGTTTTTT.

The chain recombines TRBV28 with TRBJ2-1; possible D gene TRBD1, 6 bases. V was clipped by 3 bases and J by 8 bases, with 11 bases between them. Germline CDR1 MDHEN, CDR2 SYDVKM. This CDR3 comprises 13 residues. CDR3 sequence: CASSFRQVDEQFF. The CDR3 region has the DNA TGTGCCAGCAGTTTCAGACAGGTCGATGAGCAGTTCTTC.

The count of this clonotype is one. The chain joins TRBV5-1 to TRBJ1-1; D call uncertain. V lost 1 base and J lost 1, with 14 bases in between. CDR1 and CDR2 (germline): SGHRS, YFSETQ. The CDR3 is 16 amino acids. The CDR3 nucleotides are TGCGCCAGCAGCTTGTATTGGTGGAACAGGAACACTGAAGCTTTCTTT. Its protein product is CASSLYWWNRNTEAFF.

The chain recombines TRBV7-9 with TRBJ1-4; D is uncertain. CDR1 is SEHNR, CDR2 FQNEAQ, per germline (reference sequence). This CDR3 region has 19 residues. V dropped 2 bases and J dropped 0 bases, with 19 bases sitting between them. DNA for the CDR3: TGTGCCAGCAGCTTAAGGGTCGGTCCCCTTCTGGCAACTAATGAAAAACTGTTTTTT. This sequence encodes CASSLRVGPLLATNEKLFF.

The table lists this clonotype with a count of one. The junction differs from germline at one of its ends, possibly a read error. The gene calls are TRBV12-3 or TRBV12-4 and TRBJ2-7; 8 nucleotides align to TRBD2. This CDR3 has 17 amino acids. The CDR3 DNA reads TGTGCCAGAAGTTTGGCGACTAGCGACCGAGTCTCCTACGAGCAGTACTTC. This translates into CARSLATSDRVSYEQYF.

V and J are TRBV20-1 and TRBJ2-7, with 10 bases lining up with TRBD2. There are 14 residues in the CDR3. The J segment lost 7 bases and the V segment lost 2 bases, leaving 8 bases of the junction unmatched. Germline CDR1 and CDR2: DFQATT and SNEGSKA (reference sequence). The CDR3 DNA reads as TGCAGTGCTAGAAGGGCTAGCGGGAGCAAAGAGCAGTACTTC. Translating gives CSARRASGSKEQYF.

The chain links TRBV7-9 to TRBJ2-7; no definite D call. This CDR3 has 14 amino acids. V dropped 7 bases and J dropped 0 bases, with 13 bases sitting between them. Germline values: CDR1 SEHNR, CDR2 FQNEAQ (reference sequence). CDR3 in amino acids: CASTLKESSYEQYF. The CDR3 DNA sequence: TGTGCCAGCACCTTGAAGGAGAGCTCCTACGAGCAGTACTTC. Full variable domain (rest looked up from reference TRBV7-9 and TRBJ2-7): DTGVSQNPRHKITKRGQNVTFRCDPISEHNRLYWYRQTLGQGPEFLTYFQNEAQLEKSRLLSDRFSAERPKGSFSTLEIQRTEQGDSAMYLCASTLKESSYEQYFGPGTRLTVT.

This clonotype was counted many times. The CDR3 is CASSVRGQGFSGANVLTF. The CDR3 DNA reads TGTGCCAGCAGTGTTAGGGGACAGGGTTTCTCTGGGGCCAACGTCCTGACTTTC. The rearrangement uses TRBV6-1 and TRBJ2-6; 9 nucleotides align to TRBD1. The CDR3 covers 18 residues. Germline V gene lookup returns CDR1 MNHNS and CDR2 SASEGT. Trimming removed 4 bases from V and 0 bases from J; junction bases left unmatched: 7.

This clonotype was seen more than once but under ten times. The genes are TRBV5-5 and TRBJ2-2, with D possibly TRBD1 on 5 matching bases. Germline V CDR1 and CDR2: SGHKS, YYEKEE (reference sequence). The CDR3 has 15 amino acids. V gave up 3 bases and J gave up 0 bases, with 9 bases separating them. CDR3 protein: CASSSGHTNTGELFF. The CDR3 DNA reads as TGTGCCAGCAGCTCCGGACATACGAACACCGGGGAGCTGTTTTTT. Drawing the rest from reference TRBV5-5 and TRBJ2-2, the complete variable domain is DAGVTQSPTHLIKTRGQQVTLRCSPISGHKSVSWYQQVLGQGPQFIFQYYEKEERGRGNFPDRFSARQFPNYSSELNVNALLLGDSALYLCASSSGHTNTGELFFGEGSRLTVL.

A few counts support this clonotype. The rearrangement joins TRBV9 to TRBJ1-5; D uncertain. The CDR3 runs to 15 residues. V was pared by 5 bases and J by 4 bases, with 16 bases between. Germline CDR1 reads SGDLS; CDR2 reads YYNGEE. The CDR3 DNA is TGTGCCAGCAGTGAAGGTGTCGGGCATAATCAGCCCCAGCATTTT. It translates to CASSEGVGHNQPQHF.

The rearrangement links TRBV10-3 to TRBJ2-5; D is ambiguous. The V gene's germline CDR1 is ENHRY and CDR2 SYGVKD. This CDR3 contains 12 residues. Trimming left V 1 base short and J 11 bases short, with 11 bases between. The chain's CDR3 is CAISELGDEQYF. DNA for the CDR3: TGTGCCATCAGTGAGTTAGGAGATGAGCAGTACTTC.

This clonotype was observed a few times. This chain connects TRBV7-2 to TRBJ1-5, with a tentative D call TRBD1 (5 bases). The germline CDR1 and CDR2 sequences are SGHTA and FQGNSA. V was shortened by 5 bases and J by 2 bases, with 13 bases between the two germline ends. The CDR3 has 15 residues. The CDR3 reads CASSPGYYGNQPQHF. CDR3 sequence (DNA): TGTGCCAGCAGCCCAGGGTATTACGGCAATCAGCCCCAGCATTTT.

The gene calls are TRBV20-1 and TRBJ2-5, with TRBD2 identical over 7 bases. With V trimmed by 1 base and J by 1 base, 6 bases remained unmatched. CDR1 DFQATT and CDR2 SNEGSKA come from the germline V gene (reference sequence). The length of the CDR3 is 15 residues. The CDR3 sequence: CSARAPGLRQETQYF. The CDR3 DNA is TGCAGTGCTAGAGCACCGGGACTACGCCAAGAGACCCAGTACTTC.

As regards this clonotype: Germline and junction disagree at one end, which may indicate a read error. This rearrangement joins TRBV18 to TRBJ2-7; maybe TRBD2 (6 bases). Germline V gives CDR1 KGHSH, CDR2 LQKENI. This CDR3 is built from 15 residues. CDR3 residues: CTSSPPGETFYEQYF. CDR3 sequence (DNA): TGTACCAGCTCACCCCCGGGGGAGACATTTTACGAGCAGTACTTC.

Remarks on this clonotype: One junction end does not reproduce the germline sequence, and a read error may be involved. This chain joins TRBV20-1 and TRBJ1-4; the D gene is possibly TRBD1 (5 bases). The CDR3 has 14 amino acids. Germline values: CDR1 DFQATT, CDR2 SNEGSKA (reference sequence). CDR3 coding DNA: TGCAGTGCGGAAACAGGTGGCGGGAATGAAAAACGGTTTTTT. It translates to CSAETGGGNEKRFF.

At least ten counts were recorded for this clonotype. CDR3 in amino acids: CASSLEGLTDTQYF. The CDR3 bases are TGTGCCAGCAGCTTAGAAGGCCTCACAGATACGCAGTATTTT. The chain links TRBV7-9 to TRBJ2-3; D not certain. Germline assignment: CDR1 SEHNR and CDR2 FQNEAQ (reference sequence). Trimming cost V 1 base and J 2 bases, with 7 bases left between them. This CDR3 region has 14 residues. Combining the CDR3 with reference TRBV7-9 and TRBJ2-3 gives the whole variable domain DTGVSQNPRHKITKRGQNVTFRCDPISEHNRLYWYRQTLGQGPEFLTYFQNEAQLEKSRLLSDRFSAERPKGSFSTLEIQRTEQGDSAMYLCASSLEGLTDTQYFGPGTRLTVL.

In its sample, this clonotype was seen many times. V gene TRBV5-1 combines with J gene TRBJ2-7; TRBD1 agrees at 8 bases. Germline V CDR1 and CDR2: SGHRS, YFSETQ. Trimming removed 1 base from V and 2 bases from J; junction bases left unmatched: 2. This CDR3 comprises 14 residues. The CDR3, as DNA: TGCGCCAGCAGCTTGTGGGACAGGACCTACGAGCAGTACTTC. This gives the protein CASSLWDRTYEQYF.

V gene TRBV5-1 combines with J gene TRBJ2-5; a possible D gene is TRBD1 (5 bases). The CDR3 runs 13 residues. V lost 4 bases to trimming and J lost 4 bases, with 11 bases between them. Germline CDR1 reads SGHRS; CDR2 reads YFSETQ. The CDR3 is CASSNGGAETQYF. The CDR3 nucleotides are TGCGCCAGCAGCAATGGTGGGGCAGAGACCCAGTACTTC.

Turning to this clonotype: A much larger clone lies a single base off, so this may be a read error. Because the CDR3 is missing its conserved closing phenylalanine or tryptophan, this is likely a read error. This chain uses TRBV5-5 with TRBJ2-4; D call uncertain. Looked up from germline, CDR1 is SGHKS and CDR2 is YYEKEE (reference sequence). CDR3 length: 13 residues. Trimming cost V 1 base and J 4 bases, with 6 bases left between them. The CDR3 bases are TGTGCCAGCAGCTTGTTGCCGAAAAACATTCAGTACTGC. It specifies CASSLLPKNIQYC.

The rearrangement links TRBV6-4 to TRBJ2-2; 10 nucleotides line up with TRBD1. CDR1 is MRHNA and CDR2 is SNTAGT in the germline V gene. The V segment lost 5 bases and the J segment 3 bases; nucleotides outside the gene matches: 6. The CDR3 extends over 16 amino acids. CDR3 DNA sequence: TGTGCCAGCAGTTATGGACAGGGGGTCGACACCGGGGAGCTGTTTTTT. This gives the protein CASSYGQGVDTGELFF.